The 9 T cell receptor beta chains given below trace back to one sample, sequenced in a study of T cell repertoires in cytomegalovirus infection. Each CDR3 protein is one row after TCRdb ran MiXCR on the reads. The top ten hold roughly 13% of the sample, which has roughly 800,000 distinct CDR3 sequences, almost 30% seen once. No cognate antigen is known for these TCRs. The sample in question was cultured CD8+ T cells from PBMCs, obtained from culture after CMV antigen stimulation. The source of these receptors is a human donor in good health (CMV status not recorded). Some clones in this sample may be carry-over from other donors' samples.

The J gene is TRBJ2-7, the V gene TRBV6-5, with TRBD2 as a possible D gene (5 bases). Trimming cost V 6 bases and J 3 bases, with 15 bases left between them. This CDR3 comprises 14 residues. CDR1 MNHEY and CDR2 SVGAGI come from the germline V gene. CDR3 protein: CASRDLTGGYEQYF. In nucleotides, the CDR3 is TGTGCCAGCAGAGACTTAACCGGAGGCTACGAGCAGTACTTC.

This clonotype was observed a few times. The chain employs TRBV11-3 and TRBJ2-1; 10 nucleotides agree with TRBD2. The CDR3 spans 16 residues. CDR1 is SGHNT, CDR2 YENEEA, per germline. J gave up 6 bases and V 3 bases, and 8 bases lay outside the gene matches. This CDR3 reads CASSFGSGGLGNEQFF. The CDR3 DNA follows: TGTGCCAGCAGCTTCGGTAGCGGGGGGCTGGGCAATGAGCAGTTCTTC.

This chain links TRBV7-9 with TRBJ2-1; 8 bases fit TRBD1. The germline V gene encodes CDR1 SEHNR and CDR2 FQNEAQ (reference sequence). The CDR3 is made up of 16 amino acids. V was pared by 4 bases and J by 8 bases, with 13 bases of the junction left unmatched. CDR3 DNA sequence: TGTGCCAGCAGCTCCAGACAGGGGATGAGGGCCGATGAGCAGTTCTTC. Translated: CASSSRQGMRADEQFF.

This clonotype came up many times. The CDR3 DNA follows: TGTGCCAGCAGCTTAATCCCTCCAAGGACGTCTAGCACAGATACGCAGTATTTT. It is translated as CASSLIPPRTSSTDTQYF. The chain combines TRBV7-6 with TRBJ2-3; no definite D call. The CDR3 contains 18 residues. CDR1 and CDR2 from the germline V gene are SGHVS and FNYEAQ. Trimming cost V 2 bases and J 0 bases, with 18 bases left between them.

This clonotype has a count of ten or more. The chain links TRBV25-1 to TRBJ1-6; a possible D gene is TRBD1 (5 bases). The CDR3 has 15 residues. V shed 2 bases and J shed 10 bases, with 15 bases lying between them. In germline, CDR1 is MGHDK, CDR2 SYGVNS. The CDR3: CASSEGVTVGSPLHF. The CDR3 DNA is TGTGCCAGCAGTGAAGGTGTGACAGTCGGCTCACCCCTCCACTTT.

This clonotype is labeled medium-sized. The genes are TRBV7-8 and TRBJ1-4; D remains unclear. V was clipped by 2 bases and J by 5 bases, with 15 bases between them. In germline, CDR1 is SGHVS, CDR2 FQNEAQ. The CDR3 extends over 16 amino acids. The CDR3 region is CASSLSLPSRNEKLFF. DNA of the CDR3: TGTGCCAGCAGCTTAAGTTTACCCTCACGGAATGAAAAACTGTTTTTT.

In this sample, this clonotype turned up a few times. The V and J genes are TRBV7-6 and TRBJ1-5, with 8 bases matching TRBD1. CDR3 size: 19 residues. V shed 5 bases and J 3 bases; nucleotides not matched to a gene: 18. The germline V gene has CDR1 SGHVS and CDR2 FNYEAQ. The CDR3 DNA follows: TGTGCCAGCAGCCATCGTGCCGACCGACAGGGGAGTATCAATCAGCCCCAGCATTTT. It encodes CASSHRADRQGSINQPQHF.

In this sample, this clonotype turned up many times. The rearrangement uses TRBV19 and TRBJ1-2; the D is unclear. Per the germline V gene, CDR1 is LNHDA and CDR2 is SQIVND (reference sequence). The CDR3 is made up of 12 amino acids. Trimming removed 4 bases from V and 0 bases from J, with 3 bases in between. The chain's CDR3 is CASSRTNYGYTF. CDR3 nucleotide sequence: TGTGCCAGTAGTAGAACTAACTATGGCTACACCTTC.

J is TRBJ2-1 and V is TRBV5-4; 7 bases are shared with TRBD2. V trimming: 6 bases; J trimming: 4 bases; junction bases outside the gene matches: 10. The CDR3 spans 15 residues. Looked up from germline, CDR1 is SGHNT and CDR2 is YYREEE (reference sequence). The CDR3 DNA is TGTGCCAGCACCCTCCGGGCTAGCGGTTACAATGAGCAGTTCTTC. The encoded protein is CASTLRASGYNEQFF.